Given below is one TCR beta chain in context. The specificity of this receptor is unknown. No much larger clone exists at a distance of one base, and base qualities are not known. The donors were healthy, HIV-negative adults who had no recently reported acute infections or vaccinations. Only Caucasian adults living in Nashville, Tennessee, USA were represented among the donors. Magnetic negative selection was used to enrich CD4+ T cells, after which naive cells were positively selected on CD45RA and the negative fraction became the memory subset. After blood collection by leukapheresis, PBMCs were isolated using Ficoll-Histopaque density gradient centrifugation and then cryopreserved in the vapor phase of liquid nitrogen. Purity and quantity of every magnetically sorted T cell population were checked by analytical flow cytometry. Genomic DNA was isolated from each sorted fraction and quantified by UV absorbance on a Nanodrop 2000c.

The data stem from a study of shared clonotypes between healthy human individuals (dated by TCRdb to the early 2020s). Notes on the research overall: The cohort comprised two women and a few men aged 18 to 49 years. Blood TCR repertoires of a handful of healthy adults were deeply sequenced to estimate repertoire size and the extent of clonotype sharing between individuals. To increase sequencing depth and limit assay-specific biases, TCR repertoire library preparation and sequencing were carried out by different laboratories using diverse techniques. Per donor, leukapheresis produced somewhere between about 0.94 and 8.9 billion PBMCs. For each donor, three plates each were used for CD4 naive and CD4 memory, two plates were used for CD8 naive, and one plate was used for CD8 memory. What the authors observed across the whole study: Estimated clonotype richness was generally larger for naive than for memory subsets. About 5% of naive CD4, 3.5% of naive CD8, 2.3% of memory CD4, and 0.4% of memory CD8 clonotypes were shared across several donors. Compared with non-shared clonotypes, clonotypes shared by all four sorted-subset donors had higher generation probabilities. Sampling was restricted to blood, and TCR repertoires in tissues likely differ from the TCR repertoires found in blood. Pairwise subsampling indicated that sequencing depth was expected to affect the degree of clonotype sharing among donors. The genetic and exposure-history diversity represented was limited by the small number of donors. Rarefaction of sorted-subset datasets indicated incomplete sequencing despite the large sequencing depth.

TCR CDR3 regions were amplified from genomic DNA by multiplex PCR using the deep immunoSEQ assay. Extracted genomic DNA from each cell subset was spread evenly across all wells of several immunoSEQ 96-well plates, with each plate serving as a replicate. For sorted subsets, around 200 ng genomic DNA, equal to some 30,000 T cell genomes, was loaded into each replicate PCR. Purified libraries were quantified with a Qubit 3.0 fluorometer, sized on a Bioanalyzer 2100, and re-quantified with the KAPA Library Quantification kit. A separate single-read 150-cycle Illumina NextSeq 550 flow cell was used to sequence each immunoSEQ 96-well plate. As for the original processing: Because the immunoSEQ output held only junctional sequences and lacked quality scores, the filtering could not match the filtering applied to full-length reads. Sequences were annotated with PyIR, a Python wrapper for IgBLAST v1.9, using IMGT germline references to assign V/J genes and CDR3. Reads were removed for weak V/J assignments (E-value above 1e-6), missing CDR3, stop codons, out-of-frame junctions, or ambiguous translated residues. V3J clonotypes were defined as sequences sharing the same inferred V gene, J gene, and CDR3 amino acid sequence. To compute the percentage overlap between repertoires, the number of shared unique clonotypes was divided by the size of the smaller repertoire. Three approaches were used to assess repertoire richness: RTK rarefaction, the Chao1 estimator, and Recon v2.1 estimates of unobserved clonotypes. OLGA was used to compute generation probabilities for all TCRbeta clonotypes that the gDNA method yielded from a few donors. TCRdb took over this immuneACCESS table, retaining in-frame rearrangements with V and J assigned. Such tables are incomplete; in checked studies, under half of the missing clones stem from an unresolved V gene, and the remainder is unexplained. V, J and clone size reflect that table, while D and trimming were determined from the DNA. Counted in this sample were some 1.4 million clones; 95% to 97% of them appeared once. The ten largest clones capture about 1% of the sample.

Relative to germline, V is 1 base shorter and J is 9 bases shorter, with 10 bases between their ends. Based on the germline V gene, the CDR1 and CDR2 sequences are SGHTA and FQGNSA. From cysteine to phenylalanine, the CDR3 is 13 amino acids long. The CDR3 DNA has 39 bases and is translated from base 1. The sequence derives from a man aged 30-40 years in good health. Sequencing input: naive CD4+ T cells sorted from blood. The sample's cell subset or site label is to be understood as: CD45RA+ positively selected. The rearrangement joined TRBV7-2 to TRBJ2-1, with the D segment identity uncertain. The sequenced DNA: TGTGCCAGCAGCTTAGAGGGTTCGGGTGAGCAGTTCTTC. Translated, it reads CASSLEGSGEQFF.